The present entry profiles one TCR beta chain with its context. The entry originates in a study of blood T cell repertoires in COVID-19. Study-wide context: T cells, B-cell-depleted T cells, or PBMCs supplied cDNA or gDNA.

Original processing methods: Amplified reference gene primers provided the basis for estimating nucleated cell counts. The data were produced by immunoSEQ multiplex PCR, yet TCRdb's version contains in-frame clones alone and is incomplete. From that table come the V and J calls and clone size; the DNA was used to work out D and trimming. This sample yields 65,000 to 90,000 clones, of which roughly 86% are seen a single time; roughly 20% belongs to the top ten. V shed 1 base, J shed 1 base, and the junction held 3 bases outside the gene matches. The CDR3 runs to 17 residues. Germline V gene data show CDR1 as LGHDT and CDR2 as YNNKEL (reference sequence).

The source material was peripheral blood. This clonotype was obtained from a woman of 80 years or more in a cohort sampled during active or convalescent COVID-19. The rearrangement joins TRBV3-1 (or the pseudogene TRBV3-2) to TRBJ2-6; TRBD1 matches at 8 bases. DNA of the CDR3: TGTGCCAGCAGCCAAGCAGGGGGCCCATCTGGGGCCAACGTCCTGACTTTC. Translated: CASSQAGGPSGANVLTF.